Here is one T cell receptor (beta chain) with its context. The sample is drawn from a study of blood T cell repertoires in COVID-19. About the study: Sites in the United States, Italy and Spain provided acute and convalescent COVID-19 samples. T cells, B-cell-depleted T cells, or PBMCs supplied cDNA or gDNA.

As handled by the study authors: Scientists estimated how many nucleated cells there were by amplifying reference gene primers. Repertoires were generated with immunoSEQ multiplex PCR, while TCRdb's copy carries only in-frame clones and drops some. The DNA was the basis for D and trimming; V, J and clone size are from that table. Counted here are about 220,000 clones, about 85% occurring once; the ten biggest clones make up 4% to 6%. The V and J ends lost 3 bases and 1 base respectively, with 6 bases between them. This CDR3 spans 13 amino acids. The germline V gene has CDR1 KGHSH and CDR2 LQKENI. V gene TRBV18 combines with J gene TRBJ1-2; D remains unclear. Sequencing was carried out using peripheral blood. The receptor comes from a woman aged 60-70 years who had recovered from COVID-19. CDR3 coding DNA: TGTGCCAGCTCACCCTTTCGTAACTATGGCTACACCTTC. Residues: CASSPFRNYGYTF.